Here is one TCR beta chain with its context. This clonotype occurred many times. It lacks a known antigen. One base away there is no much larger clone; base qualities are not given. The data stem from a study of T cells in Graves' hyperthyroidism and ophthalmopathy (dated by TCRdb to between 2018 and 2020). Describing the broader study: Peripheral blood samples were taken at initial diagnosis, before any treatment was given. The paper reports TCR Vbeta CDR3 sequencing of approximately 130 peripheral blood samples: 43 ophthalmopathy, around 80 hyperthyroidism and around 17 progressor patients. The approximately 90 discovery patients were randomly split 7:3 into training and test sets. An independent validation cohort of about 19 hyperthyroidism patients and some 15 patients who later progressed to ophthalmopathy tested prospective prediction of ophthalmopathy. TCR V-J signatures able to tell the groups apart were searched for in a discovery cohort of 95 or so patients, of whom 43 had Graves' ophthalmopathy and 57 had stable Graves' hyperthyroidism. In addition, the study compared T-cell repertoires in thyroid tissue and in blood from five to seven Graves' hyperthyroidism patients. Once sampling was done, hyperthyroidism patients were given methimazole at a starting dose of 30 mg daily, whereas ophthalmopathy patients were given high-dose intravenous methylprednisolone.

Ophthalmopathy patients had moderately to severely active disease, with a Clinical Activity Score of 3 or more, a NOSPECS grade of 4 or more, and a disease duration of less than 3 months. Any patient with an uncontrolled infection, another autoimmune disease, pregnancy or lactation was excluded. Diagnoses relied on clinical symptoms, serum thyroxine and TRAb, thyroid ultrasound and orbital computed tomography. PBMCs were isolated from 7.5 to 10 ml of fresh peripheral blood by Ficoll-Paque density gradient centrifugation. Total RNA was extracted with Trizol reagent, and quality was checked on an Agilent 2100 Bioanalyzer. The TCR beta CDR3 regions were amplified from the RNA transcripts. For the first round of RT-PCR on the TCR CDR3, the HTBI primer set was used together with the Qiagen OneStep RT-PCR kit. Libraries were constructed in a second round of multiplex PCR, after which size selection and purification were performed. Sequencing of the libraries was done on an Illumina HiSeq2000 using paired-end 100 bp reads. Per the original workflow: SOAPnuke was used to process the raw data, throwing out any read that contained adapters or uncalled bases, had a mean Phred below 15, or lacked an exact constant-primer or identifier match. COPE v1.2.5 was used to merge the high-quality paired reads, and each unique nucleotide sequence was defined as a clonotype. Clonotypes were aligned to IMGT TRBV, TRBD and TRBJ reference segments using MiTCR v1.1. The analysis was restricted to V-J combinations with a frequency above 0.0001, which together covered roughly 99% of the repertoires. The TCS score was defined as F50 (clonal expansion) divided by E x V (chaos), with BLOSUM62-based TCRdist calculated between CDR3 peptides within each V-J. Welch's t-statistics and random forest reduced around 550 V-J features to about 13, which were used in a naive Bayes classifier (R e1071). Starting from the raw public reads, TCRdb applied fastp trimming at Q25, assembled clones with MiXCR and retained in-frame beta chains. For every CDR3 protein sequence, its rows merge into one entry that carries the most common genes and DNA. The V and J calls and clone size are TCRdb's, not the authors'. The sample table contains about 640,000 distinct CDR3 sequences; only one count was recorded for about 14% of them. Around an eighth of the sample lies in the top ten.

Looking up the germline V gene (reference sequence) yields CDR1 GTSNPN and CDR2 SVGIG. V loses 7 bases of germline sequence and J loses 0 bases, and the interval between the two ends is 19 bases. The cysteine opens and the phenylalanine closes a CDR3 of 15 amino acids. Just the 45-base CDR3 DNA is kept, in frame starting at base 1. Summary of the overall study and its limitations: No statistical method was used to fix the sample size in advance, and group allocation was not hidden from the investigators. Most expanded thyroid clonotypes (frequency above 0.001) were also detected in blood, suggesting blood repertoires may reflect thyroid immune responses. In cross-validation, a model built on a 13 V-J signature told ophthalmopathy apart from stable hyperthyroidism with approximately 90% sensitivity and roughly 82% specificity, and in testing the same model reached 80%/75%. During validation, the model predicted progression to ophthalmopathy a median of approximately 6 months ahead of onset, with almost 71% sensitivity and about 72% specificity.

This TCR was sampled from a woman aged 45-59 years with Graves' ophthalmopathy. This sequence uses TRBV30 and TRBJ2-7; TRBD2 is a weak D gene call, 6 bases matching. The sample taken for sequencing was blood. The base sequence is TGTGCCTCGAGATCGGGACTTGGCGGCTCCTACGAGCAGTACTTC. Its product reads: CASRSGLGGSYEQYF.